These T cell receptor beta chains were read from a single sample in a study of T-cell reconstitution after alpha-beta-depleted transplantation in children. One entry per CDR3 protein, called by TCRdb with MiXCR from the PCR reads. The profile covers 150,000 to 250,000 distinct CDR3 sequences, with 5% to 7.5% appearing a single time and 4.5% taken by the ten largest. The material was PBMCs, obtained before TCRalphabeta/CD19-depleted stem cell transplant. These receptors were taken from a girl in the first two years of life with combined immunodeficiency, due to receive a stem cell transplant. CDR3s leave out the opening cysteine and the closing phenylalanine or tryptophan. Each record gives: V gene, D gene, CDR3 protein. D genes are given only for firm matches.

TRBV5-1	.	ASSFGISYEQY
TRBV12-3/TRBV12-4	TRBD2	ASIGLAGVNMNEQF
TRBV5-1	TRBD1	ASSLVGQGANEQY
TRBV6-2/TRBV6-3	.	ASSSYRAVYEQY
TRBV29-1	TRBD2	SVEQVAGNYEQY
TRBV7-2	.	ASSYPGYEQY
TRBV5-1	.	ASRSTWQIQSYEQY
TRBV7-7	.	ASSLAGLAFYNEQF
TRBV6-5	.	ASSSNPGTHIGGYEQY
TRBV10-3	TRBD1	AISESRDSPYEQY
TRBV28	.	ASSLTGEVDTQY
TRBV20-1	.	SASLWDTLDGYT
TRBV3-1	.	ASSQVASYNEQF
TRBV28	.	ASSTQRLQIRSYNEQF
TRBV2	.	ASSEGRVKNIQY
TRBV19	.	ASSIGAGPYSGANVLT
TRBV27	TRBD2	ASSLIAGGPAYEQY
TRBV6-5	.	ASSYGEWGYGYT
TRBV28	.	ASSLPHPTDTQY
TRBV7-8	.	ASSLARDSPLH
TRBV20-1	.	SATHTPLYNEQF
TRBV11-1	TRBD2	ASSTINLAGGSGANVLT
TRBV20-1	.	SARDGKRHYNEQF
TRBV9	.	ASSANNEQF
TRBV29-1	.	SVEGSADREQY
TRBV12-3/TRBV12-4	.	ASSLRSLRGGSYNEQF
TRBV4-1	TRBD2	ASSQGLAGRGNEQF
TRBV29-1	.	SVEGWDSYNEQF
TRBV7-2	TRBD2	ASSPWTSGAYEQY
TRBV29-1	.	SAYPGATDTQY
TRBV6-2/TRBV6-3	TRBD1	ASSRKRQGLVEAF
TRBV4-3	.	ASSQDPSYQPQH
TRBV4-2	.	ASSQEGKTGFYEQY
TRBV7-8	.	ASNYLGDTQY
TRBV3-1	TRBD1	ASSHGGTGGYEQY
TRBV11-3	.	ASSSDGQGELKAF
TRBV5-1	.	ASSPTPTRQKGEPLAKNIQY
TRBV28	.	ASSSAVIETGPYEQY